Many counts were recorded for the clone carrying this T cell receptor beta chain. Its antigen is currently unknown. This specimen comes from a study of regulatory T cells in long-lasting Graves disease. On the study more broadly: Over-5-year antithyroid drug use with positive TSH receptor antibodies defined persistent Graves' disease in the study.

Germline V CDR1 and CDR2: SQVTM, ANQGSEA. Trimming cost V 7 bases and J 4 bases; bases outside gene matches: 13. The CDR3 loop spans 15 amino acids. CDR3 regions were amplified by Arm-PCR using iRepertoire HTBI primers to build TCR beta libraries. TCRdb re-analysed the multiplex PCR reads in MiXCR, keeping a single row per CDR3 protein. The sample holds fewer than 600,000 distinct CDR3 sequences, approximately 22% seen once. Time point meaning: persistent/refractory GD, antithyroid drugs over 5 years with positive TRAb. With RNA extracted from PBMCs as input, the TCR library was made. Each patient gave 7 to 9 milliliters of EDTA-anticoagulated peripheral blood. Overall study findings and caveats: Persistent disease preferred TRBV28, TRBJ1-2 and TRBJ2-5; new disease, TRBV20-1 and TRBJ2-1. The analysis examined peripheral blood only and excluded thyroid tissue.

The J gene is TRBJ2-5, the V gene TRBV29-1, with 9 bases lining up with TRBD2. The receptor comes from a female donor with Graves disease. The sample was peripheral blood mononuclear cells (PBMCs), taken when the disease was refractory, from a patient treated with antithyroid drugs. CDR3 residues: CSAGLAGGGGETQYF. The CDR3 region has the DNA TGCAGCGCGGGACTAGCAGGAGGTGGGGGAGAGACCCAGTACTTC.